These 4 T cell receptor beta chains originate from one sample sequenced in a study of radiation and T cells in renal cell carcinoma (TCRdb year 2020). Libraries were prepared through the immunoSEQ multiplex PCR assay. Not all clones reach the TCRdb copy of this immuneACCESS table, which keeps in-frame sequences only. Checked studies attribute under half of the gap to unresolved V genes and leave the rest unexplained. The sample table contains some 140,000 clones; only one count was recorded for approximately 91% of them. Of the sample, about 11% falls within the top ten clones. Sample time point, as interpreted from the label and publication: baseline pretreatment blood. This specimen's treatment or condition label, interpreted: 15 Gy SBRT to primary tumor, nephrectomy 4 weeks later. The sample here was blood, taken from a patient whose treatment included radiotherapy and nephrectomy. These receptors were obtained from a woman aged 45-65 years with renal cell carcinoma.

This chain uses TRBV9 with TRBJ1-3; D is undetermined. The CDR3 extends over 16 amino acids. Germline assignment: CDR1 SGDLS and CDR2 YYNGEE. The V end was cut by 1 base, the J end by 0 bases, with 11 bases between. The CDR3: CASSVTSGLSGNTIYF. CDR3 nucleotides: TGTGCCAGCAGCGTAACGTCAGGTCTCTCTGGAAACACCATATATTTT.

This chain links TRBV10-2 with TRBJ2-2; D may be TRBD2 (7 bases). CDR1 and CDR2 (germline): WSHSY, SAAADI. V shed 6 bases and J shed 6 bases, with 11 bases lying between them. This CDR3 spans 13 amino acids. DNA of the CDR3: TGCGCCAGCAGGAGGGGGGGACCCGGGGAGCTGTTTTTT. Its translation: CASRRGGPGELFF.

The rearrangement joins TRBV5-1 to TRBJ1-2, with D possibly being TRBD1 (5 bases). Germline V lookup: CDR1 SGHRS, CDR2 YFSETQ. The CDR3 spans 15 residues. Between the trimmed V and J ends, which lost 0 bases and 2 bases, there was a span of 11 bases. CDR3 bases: TGCGCCAGCAGCTTGGGGGGCAGGACCAACTATGGCTACACCTTC. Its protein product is CASSLGGRTNYGYTF.

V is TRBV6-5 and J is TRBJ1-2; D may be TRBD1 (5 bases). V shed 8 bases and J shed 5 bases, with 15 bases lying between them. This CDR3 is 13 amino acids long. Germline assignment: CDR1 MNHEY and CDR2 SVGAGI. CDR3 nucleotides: TGTGCCAGCTGCACACGAGCAGGGTATGGCTACACCTTC. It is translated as CASCTRAGYGYTF.